A single sample gave rise to the 25 T cell receptor beta chains below, sequenced in a study of T cells after yellow fever vaccination. Each CDR3 protein gets one entry after TCRdb re-called the 5' RACE reads with MiXCR. Here the sample spans 100,000 to 150,000 distinct CDR3 sequences, 7.4% being singletons. Sequenced here: CD4+ T cells sorted from PBMCs, sampled roughly 10 days after the first yellow fever vaccination. The source is a man aged 18-30 years who received the YFV17D yellow fever vaccine.

At least ten counts were recorded for this clonotype. The genes are TRBV6-2 or TRBV6-3 and TRBJ2-2; D unresolved. Trimming pared 10 bases from V and 7 bases from J, leaving 13 bases between. The CDR3 length is 12 residues. In germline, CDR1 is MNHEY, CDR2 SVGEGT. The DNA for the CDR3 is TGTGCCACCTCGCCAAGGAGCGGGGAGCTGTTTTTT. Protein: CATSPRSGELFF.

The table lists this clonotype with many counts. V usage is TRBV24-1 and J usage is TRBJ2-1, with 8 bases that match TRBD1. Germline assignment: CDR1 KGHDR and CDR2 SFDVKD. The CDR3 length is 18 residues. V gave up 4 bases and J gave up 1 base; unmatched junction bases: 11. CDR3 in amino acids: CATSEHRTGSSSYNEQFF. As DNA, the CDR3 is TGTGCCACCAGTGAGCACCGGACAGGGTCGTCGTCCTACAATGAGCAGTTCTTC.

The table lists this clonotype with a few counts. The V and J genes are TRBV5-5 and TRBJ2-5, with TRBD1 as a possible D gene (6 bases). V shed 1 base and J shed 2 bases, with 12 bases lying between them. The CDR3 length is 15 residues. CDR1 is SGHKS and CDR2 is YYEKEE in the germline V gene (reference sequence). DNA of the CDR3: TGTGCCAGCAGCTTGACCAGGGGATGGCAAGAGACCCAGTACTTC. Amino acids: CASSLTRGWQETQYF.

This clonotype was counted at least ten times. The rearrangement links TRBV4-2 to TRBJ2-2; no firm D call. In germline, CDR1 is LGHNA, CDR2 YNFKEQ. Deletions cut 4 bases from V and 2 bases from J, with 14 bases between. The CDR3 totals 16 residues. CDR3 amino acids: CASSPRGETNTGELFF. The CDR3 DNA reads as TGTGCCAGCAGCCCCCGAGGAGAGACTAACACCGGGGAGCTGTTTTTT.

The chain has TRBV5-1 and TRBJ1-1; D perhaps matches TRBD1 (5 bases). V gave up 0 bases and J gave up 4 bases, with 16 bases separating them. Germline V gene lookup returns CDR1 SGHRS and CDR2 YFSETQ. The CDR3 loop spans 16 amino acids. CDR3 nucleotides: TGCGCCAGCAGCTTGGGGGGGATAGGGGTCCCCACTGAAGCTTTCTTT. It specifies CASSLGGIGVPTEAFF.

Many counts were recorded for this clonotype. The chain employs TRBV7-2 and TRBJ2-1, with a tentative D call TRBD2 (6 bases). Germline V gene data show CDR1 as SGHTA and CDR2 as FQGNSA. V dropped 1 base and J dropped 7 bases, with 17 bases sitting between them. The CDR3 sequence is 16 residues long. The CDR3 sequence: CASSLGARGRGNEQFF. The CDR3 bases are TGTGCCAGCAGCTTAGGGGCCCGGGGGAGAGGGAATGAGCAGTTCTTC.

This clonotype occurred many times. The CDR3 region is CASAAARSSGNTIYF. In nucleotides, the CDR3 is TGTGCCAGCGCAGCGGCCAGGAGCTCTGGAAACACCATATATTTT. The gene calls are TRBV7-6 and TRBJ1-3; no definite D call. Germline lookup yields CDR1 SGHVS and CDR2 FNYEAQ. The length of the CDR3 is 15 residues. V lost 8 bases and J 0 bases, leaving 14 bases between the germline ends. Complete variable domain (other parts from reference TRBV7-6 and TRBJ1-3): GAGVSQSPRYKVTKRGQDVALRCDPISGHVSLYWYRQALGQGPEFLTYFNYEAQQDKSGLPNDRFSAERPEGSISTLTIQRTEQRDSAMYRCASAAARSSGNTIYFGEGSWLTVV.

CDR3 DNA sequence: TGTGCCAGCAGCTCGGGCCTAGCCGGCACAGATACGCAGTATTTT. Translation gives CASSSGLAGTDTQYF. The chain uses TRBV5-4 and TRBJ2-3; D possibly corresponds to TRBD2 (5 bases). The CDR3 is 15 residues long. The V end lost 3 bases, the J end lost 1 base, and 12 bases lay between the germline ends. Germline CDR1 reads SGHNT; CDR2 reads YYREEE (reference sequence).

This clonotype was detected ten times or more. The V and J genes are TRBV19 and TRBJ1-1; 7 nucleotides align to TRBD1. CDR1 and CDR2 from the germline V gene are LNHDA and SQIVND (reference sequence). The CDR3 spans 14 residues. The V segment lost 2 bases and the J segment 5 bases; nucleotides outside the gene matches: 5. CDR3 protein: CASSISGGLTEAFF. The CDR3 DNA reads as TGTGCCAGTAGTATATCAGGGGGGCTGACTGAAGCTTTCTTT.

This clonotype was recorded many times. This rearrangement joins TRBV18 to TRBJ2-7; no reliable D call. The CDR3 is 13 residues long. V lost 3 bases and J 3 bases, leaving 9 bases between the germline ends. Germline loops: CDR1 KGHSH, CDR2 LQKENI. The CDR3 region has the DNA TGTGCCAGCTCACCCGGACGGTTCTACGAGCAGTACGTC. Amino acid sequence: CASSPGRFYEQYV.

This clonotype was found many times. This sequence joins TRBV7-2 and TRBJ2-1; 11 bases match TRBD2. Germline loops: CDR1 SGHTA, CDR2 FQGNSA. The V segment lost 5 bases and the J segment 6 bases; nucleotides outside the gene matches: 3. The CDR3 is 14 amino acids. The chain's CDR3 is CASSPGLAVNEQFF. DNA for the CDR3: TGTGCCAGCAGCCCGGGACTAGCGGTCAATGAGCAGTTCTTC.

This clonotype has at least ten counts. The CDR3 sequence: CASSATGYNSPLHF. The CDR3 coding sequence is TGTGCCAGCAGTGCGACAGGGTATAATTCACCCCTCCACTTT. The V call is TRBV6-1, the J call TRBJ1-6; TRBD1 aligns across 7 bases. Per germline, CDR1 MNHNS and CDR2 SASEGT. V shed 4 bases, J shed 4 bases, and the junction held 1 base outside the gene matches. The CDR3 contains 14 residues.

Note on this clonotype: It may be a read error: a sequence one base away is much more abundant. The chain uses TRBV3-1 and TRBJ2-5; D call uncertain. Germline CDR1 reads LGHDT; CDR2 reads YNNKEL (reference sequence). This CDR3 has 12 amino acids. The CDR3, as DNA: TGTGCCGGCAGCCAAGTGGAGGAGACCCAGTACTTC. Residues: CAGSQVEETQYF.

The table lists this clonotype with many counts. The chain carries TRBV7-3 and TRBJ1-1; a possible D gene is TRBD1 (6 bases). V lost 2 bases and J 5 bases, leaving 9 bases between the germline ends. CDR3 length: 13 residues. Germline V gene sequence: CDR1 SGHTA, CDR2 FQGTGA. This CDR3 is CASSLLQGTEAFF. Here the CDR3 DNA reads TGTGCCAGCAGCTTACTCCAGGGGACTGAAGCTTTCTTT.

There are many counts of this clonotype. The genes are TRBV18 and TRBJ2-2; weak D call: TRBD1 (5 bases). V shed 6 bases and J shed 6 bases, with 17 bases lying between them. CDR3 length equals 15 residues. Germline V gene sequence: CDR1 KGHSH, CDR2 LQKENI. DNA of the CDR3: TGTGCCAGCTCGCTCCAGGGCCGTAACGCCGGGGAGCTGTTTTTT. Amino acids: CASSLQGRNAGELFF.

At least ten counts were recorded for this clonotype. This chain uses TRBV11-2 with TRBJ2-5; 9 nucleotides align to TRBD1. CDR3 length: 16 residues. After removal of 3 bases from V and 2 bases from J, the junction contained 7 bases not matched to a gene. Germline V gene sequence: CDR1 SGHAT, CDR2 FQNNGV. Here the CDR3 reads CASSLVTGGLQETQYF. DNA for the CDR3: TGTGCCAGCAGCTTGGTGACAGGGGGTTTACAAGAGACCCAGTACTTC.

This clonotype has at least ten counts. The chain employs TRBV28 and TRBJ1-1; 7 nucleotides align to TRBD1. In germline, CDR1 is MDHEN, CDR2 SYDVKM. V was clipped by 4 bases and J by 6 bases; unmatched bases: 11. The CDR3 spans 15 residues. The CDR3 DNA follows: TGTGCCAGCAGTTCACCCGGGACAGAGGCGTCTGAAGCTTTCTTT. Translated: CASSSPGTEASEAFF. Full variable domain (outside the CDR3, taken from reference TRBV28 and TRBJ1-1): DVKVTQSSRYLVKRTGEKVFLECVQDMDHENMFWYRQDPGLGLRLIYFSYDVKMKEKGDIPEGYSVSREKKERFSLILESASTNQTSMYLCASSSPGTEASEAFFGQGTRLTVV.

The table lists this clonotype with many counts. The rearrangement links TRBV20-1 to TRBJ1-5; unclear D gene. This CDR3 comprises 12 residues. V lost 5 bases, J lost 7 bases, and 12 bases lay in between. The germline V gene has CDR1 DFQATT and CDR2 SNEGSKA (reference sequence). The CDR3 sequence is CSASTKAQPQHF. DNA of the CDR3: TGCAGTGCTTCGACCAAGGCGCAGCCCCAGCATTTT.

This clonotype was recorded many times. The V and J genes are TRBV5-6 and TRBJ2-3, with a weak D call TRBD2 (6 bases). Germline loops: CDR1 SGHDT, CDR2 YYEEEE. The V and J ends lost 2 bases and 2 bases respectively, with 9 bases between them. The length of the CDR3 is 14 residues. As DNA, the CDR3 is TGTGCCAGCAGCTTCCGGGGGACCACAGATACGCAGTATTTT. Amino acids: CASSFRGTTDTQYF.

This clonotype was counted ten times or more. V and J are TRBV4-1 and TRBJ2-3; TRBD1 matches 8 bases. The trim removed 0 bases at V and 1 base at J, leaving 9 bases unmatched. Looked up from germline, CDR1 is MGHRA and CDR2 is YSYEKL. This CDR3 comprises 18 residues. The DNA of the CDR3 is TGCGCCAGCAGCCAAGACAGGGGGCTTTTTGGTGGCACAGATACGCAGTATTTT. Protein: CASSQDRGLFGGTDTQYF.

This clonotype was observed at least ten times. The chain employs TRBV6-1 and TRBJ2-5; D perhaps matches TRBD2 (6 bases). The CDR3 extends over 14 amino acids. Germline CDR1 reads MNHNS; CDR2 reads SASEGT. V was cut by 6 bases and J by 4 bases, with 15 bases left in between. Here the CDR3 DNA reads TGTGCCAGCAGCCACGAAGGAGGGGCAGAGACCCAGTACTTC. Amino acid sequence: CASSHEGGAETQYF.

This chain connects TRBV6-1 to TRBJ2-2, with 8 positions matching TRBD1. Per the germline V gene, CDR1 is MNHNS and CDR2 is SASEGT. CDR3 size: 14 residues. V was pared by 8 bases and J by 7 bases, with 9 bases of the junction left unmatched. For the CDR3, the DNA is TGTGCCAGCTCGGACAGGGAACTTGTCGGGGAGCTGTTTTTT. Translation gives CASSDRELVGELFF.

In its sample, this clonotype was seen many times. The rearrangement joins TRBV7-2 to TRBJ2-5; possibly TRBD2 for D (5 bases). The CDR3 totals 14 residues. Trimming stripped 2 bases from V and 3 bases from J, with 10 bases between. Germline CDR1 is SGHTA and CDR2 is FQGNSA. CDR3 amino acids: CASSLKPGKETQYF. In nucleotides, the CDR3 is TGTGCCAGCAGCTTAAAACCGGGGAAAGAGACCCAGTACTTC. Based on the CDR3 plus reference TRBV7-2 and TRBJ2-5, the full variable domain is GAGVSQSPSNKVTEKGKDVELRCDPISGHTALYWYRQSLGQGLEFLIYFQGNSAPDKSGLPSDRFSAERTGGSVSTLTIQRTQQEDSAVYLCASSLKPGKETQYFGPGTRLLVL.

This clonotype has at least ten counts. The chain couples TRBV20-1 to TRBJ1-5; D uncertain. Trimming cost V 5 bases and J 5 bases, with 10 bases left between them. Germline CDR1 reads DFQATT; CDR2 reads SNEGSKA (reference sequence). The CDR3 has 12 residues. Here the CDR3 reads CSAGQRDQPQHF. The CDR3 DNA reads TGCAGTGCTGGTCAACGCGATCAGCCCCAGCATTTT.

This clonotype was detected many times. CDR3 region: CASSLTGTGGETQYF. The CDR3 nucleotides are TGCGCCAGCAGCCTGACCGGGACAGGAGGCGAGACCCAGTACTTC. V gene TRBV4-1 combines with J gene TRBJ2-5; 8 bases align to TRBD1. V shed 4 bases and J 5 bases; nucleotides not matched to a gene: 9. The germline V gene has CDR1 MGHRA and CDR2 YSYEKL. This CDR3 comprises 15 residues.